This T cell receptor beta chain appears in the sequencing data of a study of cytomegalovirus exposure and HLA in healthy donors. Amplification used 60 Vbeta primers and 13 Jbeta primers. Sequencing was performed with immunoSEQ multiplex PCR; in TCRdb, only in-frame clones are kept and a portion is missing. The table has under 150,000 clones, 73% seen once. The CDR3 is made up of 14 amino acids. CDR1 is SNHLY, CDR2 FYNNEI, per germline. V lost 8 bases, J lost 4 bases, and 9 bases stayed unmatched. The origin of this receptor is a woman between 40 and 50 years old in good health and CMV-seronegative. The sample was PBMCs. The chain couples TRBV2 to TRBJ2-7, with 9 bases matching TRBD1. The CDR3 here is CASELGQGDYEQYF. CDR3 sequence (DNA): TGTGCCAGCGAGTTGGGACAGGGTGATTACGAGCAGTACTTC. The full variable domain, with the rest looked up from reference TRBV2 and TRBJ2-7, is EPEVTQTPSHQVTQMGQEVILRCVPISNHLYFYWYRQILGQKVEFLVSFYNNEISEKSEIFDDQFSVERPDGSNFTLKIRSTKLEDSAMYFCASELGQGDYEQYFGPGTRLTVT.